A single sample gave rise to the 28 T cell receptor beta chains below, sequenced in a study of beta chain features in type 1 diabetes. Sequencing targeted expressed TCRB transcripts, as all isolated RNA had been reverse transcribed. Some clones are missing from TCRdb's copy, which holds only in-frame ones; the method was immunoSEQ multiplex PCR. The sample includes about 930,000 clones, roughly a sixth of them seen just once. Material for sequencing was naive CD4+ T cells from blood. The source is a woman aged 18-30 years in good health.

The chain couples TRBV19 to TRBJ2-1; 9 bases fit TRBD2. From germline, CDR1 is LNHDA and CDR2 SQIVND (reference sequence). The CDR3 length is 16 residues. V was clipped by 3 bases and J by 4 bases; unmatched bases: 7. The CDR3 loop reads CASSIPLAGSYNEQFF. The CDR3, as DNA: TGTGCCAGTAGTATCCCCCTAGCGGGATCGTACAATGAGCAGTTCTTC.

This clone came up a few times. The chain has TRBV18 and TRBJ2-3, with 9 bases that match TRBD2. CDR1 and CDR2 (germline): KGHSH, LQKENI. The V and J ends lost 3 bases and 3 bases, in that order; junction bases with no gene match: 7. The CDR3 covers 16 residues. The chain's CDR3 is CASSPVLAGSTDTQYF. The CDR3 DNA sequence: TGTGCCAGCTCACCGGTACTAGCGGGCTCGACAGATACGCAGTATTTT.

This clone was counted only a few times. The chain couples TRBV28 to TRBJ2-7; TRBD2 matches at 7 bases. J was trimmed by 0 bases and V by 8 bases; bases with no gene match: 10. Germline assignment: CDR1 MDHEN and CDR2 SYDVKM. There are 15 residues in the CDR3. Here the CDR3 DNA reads TGTGCCAGCGGGACTGGTGGGACTACCTCCTACGAGCAGTACTTC. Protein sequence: CASGTGGTTSYEQYF.

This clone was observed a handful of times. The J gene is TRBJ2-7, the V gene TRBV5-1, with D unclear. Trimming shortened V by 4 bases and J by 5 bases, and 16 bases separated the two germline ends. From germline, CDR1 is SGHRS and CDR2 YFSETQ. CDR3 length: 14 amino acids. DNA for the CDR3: TGCGCCAGCAGCACGGACCTAGGAGCCGACGAGCAGTACTTC. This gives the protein CASSTDLGADEQYF.

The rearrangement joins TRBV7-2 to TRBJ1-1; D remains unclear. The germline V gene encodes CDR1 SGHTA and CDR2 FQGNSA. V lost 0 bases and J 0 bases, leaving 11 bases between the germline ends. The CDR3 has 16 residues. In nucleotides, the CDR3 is TGTGCCAGCAGCTTAGCGCTTGGAAGAATGAACACTGAAGCTTTCTTT. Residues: CASSLALGRMNTEAFF.

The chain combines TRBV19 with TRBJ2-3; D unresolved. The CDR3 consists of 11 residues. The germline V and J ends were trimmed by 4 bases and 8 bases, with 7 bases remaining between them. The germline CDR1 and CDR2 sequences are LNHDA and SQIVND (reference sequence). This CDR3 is CASSTQSTQYF. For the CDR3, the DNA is TGTGCCAGTAGTACGCAGAGTACGCAGTATTTT.

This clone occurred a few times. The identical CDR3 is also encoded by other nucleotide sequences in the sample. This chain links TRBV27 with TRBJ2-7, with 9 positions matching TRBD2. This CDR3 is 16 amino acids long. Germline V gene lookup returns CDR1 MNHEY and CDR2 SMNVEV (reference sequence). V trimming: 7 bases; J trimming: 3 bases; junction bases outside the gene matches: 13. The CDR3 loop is CASTGWGGSGGYEQYF. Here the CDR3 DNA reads TGTGCCAGCACTGGTTGGGGTGGTAGCGGGGGCTACGAGCAGTACTTC.

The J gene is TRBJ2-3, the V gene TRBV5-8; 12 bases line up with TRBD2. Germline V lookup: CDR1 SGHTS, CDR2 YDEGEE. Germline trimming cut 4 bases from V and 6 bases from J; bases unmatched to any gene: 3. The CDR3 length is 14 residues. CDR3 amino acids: CASSQTSGSDTQYF. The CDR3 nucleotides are TGTGCCAGCAGCCAGACTAGCGGGAGCGATACGCAGTATTTT.

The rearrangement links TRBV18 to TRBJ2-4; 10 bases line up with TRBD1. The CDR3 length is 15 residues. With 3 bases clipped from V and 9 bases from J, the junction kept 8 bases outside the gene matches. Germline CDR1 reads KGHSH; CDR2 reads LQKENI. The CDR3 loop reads CASSPQTGGFGIQYF. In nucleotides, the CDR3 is TGTGCCAGCTCACCGCAGACAGGGGGCTTTGGCATTCAGTACTTC. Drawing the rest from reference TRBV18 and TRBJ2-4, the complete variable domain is NAGVMQNPRHLVRRRGQEARLRCSPMKGHSHVYWYRQLPEEGLKFMVYLQKENIIDESGMPKERFSAEFPKEGPSILRIQQVVRGDSAAYFCASSPQTGGFGIQYFGAGTRLSVL.

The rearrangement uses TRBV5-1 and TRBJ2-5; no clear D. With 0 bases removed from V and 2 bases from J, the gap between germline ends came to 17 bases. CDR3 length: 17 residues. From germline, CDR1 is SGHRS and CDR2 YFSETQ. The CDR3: CASSLGGLAEKQETQYF. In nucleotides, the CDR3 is TGCGCCAGCAGCTTGGGCGGTCTCGCGGAAAAACAAGAGACCCAGTACTTC.

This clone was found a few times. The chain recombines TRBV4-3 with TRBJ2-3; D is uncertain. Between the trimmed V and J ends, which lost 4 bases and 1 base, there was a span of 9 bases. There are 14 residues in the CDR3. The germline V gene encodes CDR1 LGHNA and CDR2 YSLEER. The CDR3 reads CASSRQSGTDTQYF. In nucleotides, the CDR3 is TGCGCCAGCAGCCGACAAAGCGGCACAGATACGCAGTATTTT.

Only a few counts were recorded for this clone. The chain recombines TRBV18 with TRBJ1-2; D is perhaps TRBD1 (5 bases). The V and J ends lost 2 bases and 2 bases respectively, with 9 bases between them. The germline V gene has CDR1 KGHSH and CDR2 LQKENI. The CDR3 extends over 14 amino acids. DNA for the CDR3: TGTGCCAGCTCACCAAGGCAGGGAAACTATGGCTACACCTTC. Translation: CASSPRQGNYGYTF.

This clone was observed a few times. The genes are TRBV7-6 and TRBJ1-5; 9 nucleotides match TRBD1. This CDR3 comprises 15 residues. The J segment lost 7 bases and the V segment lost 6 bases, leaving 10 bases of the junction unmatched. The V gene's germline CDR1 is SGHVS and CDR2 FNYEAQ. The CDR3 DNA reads TGTGCCAGCAGTTTAACAGGGGGCGTTGGGCAGCCCCAGCATTTT. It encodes CASSLTGGVGQPQHF.

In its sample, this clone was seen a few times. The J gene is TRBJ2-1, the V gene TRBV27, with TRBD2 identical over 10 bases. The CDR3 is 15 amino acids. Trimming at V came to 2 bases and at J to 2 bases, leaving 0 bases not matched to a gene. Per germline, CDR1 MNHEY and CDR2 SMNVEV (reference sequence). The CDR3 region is CASSLLAGAYNEQFF. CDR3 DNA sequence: TGTGCCAGCAGTTTACTAGCGGGAGCCTACAATGAGCAGTTCTTC.

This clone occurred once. Here the CDR3 reads CASSRGTLPTGELFF. CDR3 DNA sequence: TGTGCCAGCTCACGGGGGACACTCCCGACCGGGGAGCTGTTTTTT. The chain employs TRBV18 and TRBJ2-2; weak D call: TRBD1 (6 bases). Trimming took 4 bases from V and 5 from J, leaving 14 bases between them. The CDR3 covers 15 residues. Germline V gene sequence: CDR1 KGHSH, CDR2 LQKENI.

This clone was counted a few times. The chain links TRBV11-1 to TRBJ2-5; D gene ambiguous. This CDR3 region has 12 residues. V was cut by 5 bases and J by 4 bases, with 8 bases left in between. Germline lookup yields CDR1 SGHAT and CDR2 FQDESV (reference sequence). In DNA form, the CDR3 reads TGTGCCAGCAGCACCCGGAGAGAGACCCAGTACTTC. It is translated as CASSTRRETQYF.

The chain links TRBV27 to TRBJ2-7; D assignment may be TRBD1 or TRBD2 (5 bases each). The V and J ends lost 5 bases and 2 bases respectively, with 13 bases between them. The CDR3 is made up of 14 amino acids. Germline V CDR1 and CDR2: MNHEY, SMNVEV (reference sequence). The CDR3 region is CASSPGTTTYEQYF. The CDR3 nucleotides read TGTGCCAGCAGTCCAGGGACCACGACCTACGAGCAGTACTTC.

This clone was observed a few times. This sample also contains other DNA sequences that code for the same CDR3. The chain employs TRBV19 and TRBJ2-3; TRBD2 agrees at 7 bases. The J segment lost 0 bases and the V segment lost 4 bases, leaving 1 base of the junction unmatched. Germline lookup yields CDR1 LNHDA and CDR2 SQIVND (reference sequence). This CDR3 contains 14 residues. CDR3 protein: CASSTSGSTDTQYF. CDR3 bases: TGTGCCAGTAGTACTAGCGGTAGCACAGATACGCAGTATTTT.

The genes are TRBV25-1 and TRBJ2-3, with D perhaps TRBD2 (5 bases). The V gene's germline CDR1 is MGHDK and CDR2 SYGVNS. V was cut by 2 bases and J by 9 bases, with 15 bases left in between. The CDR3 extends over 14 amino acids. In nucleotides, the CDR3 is TGTGCCAGCAGTGAACCAGCCAGTGGGGAGACGCAGTATTTT. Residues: CASSEPASGETQYF. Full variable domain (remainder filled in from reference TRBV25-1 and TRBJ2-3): EADIYQTPRYLVIGTGKKITLECSQTMGHDKMYWYQQDPGMELHLIHYSYGVNSTEKGDLSSESTVSRIRTEHFPLTLESARPSHTSQYLCASSEPASGETQYFGPGTRLTVL.

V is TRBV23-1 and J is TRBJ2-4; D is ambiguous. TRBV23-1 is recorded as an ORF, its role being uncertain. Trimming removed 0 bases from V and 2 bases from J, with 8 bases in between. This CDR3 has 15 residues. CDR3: CASSQSRSTKNIQYF. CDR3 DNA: TGCGCCAGCAGTCAATCGCGGTCTACCAAAAACATTCAGTACTTC.

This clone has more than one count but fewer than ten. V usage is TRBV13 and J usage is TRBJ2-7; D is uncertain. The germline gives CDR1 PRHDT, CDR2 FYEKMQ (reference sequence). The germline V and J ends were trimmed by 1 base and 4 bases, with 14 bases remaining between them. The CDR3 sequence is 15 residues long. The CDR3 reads CASSLDGLVGYEQYF. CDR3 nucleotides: TGTGCCAGCAGCTTAGATGGTTTGGTGGGATACGAGCAGTACTTC.

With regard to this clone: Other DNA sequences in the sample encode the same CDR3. The CDR3 loop is CASSLQGGNQPQHF. DNA for the CDR3: TGTGCCAGCAGTTTACAGGGGGGCAATCAGCCCCAGCATTTT. The rearrangement links TRBV27 to TRBJ1-5, with 7 bases matching TRBD1. The CDR3 runs 14 residues. The germline gives CDR1 MNHEY, CDR2 SMNVEV (reference sequence). V shed 2 bases, J shed 2 bases, and the junction held 0 bases outside the gene matches.

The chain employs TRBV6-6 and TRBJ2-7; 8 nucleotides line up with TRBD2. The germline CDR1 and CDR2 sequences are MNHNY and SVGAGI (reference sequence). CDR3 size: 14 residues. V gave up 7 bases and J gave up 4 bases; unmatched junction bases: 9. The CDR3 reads CASKVDTGGYEQYF. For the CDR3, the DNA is TGTGCCAGCAAGGTCGACACGGGGGGGTACGAGCAGTACTTC.

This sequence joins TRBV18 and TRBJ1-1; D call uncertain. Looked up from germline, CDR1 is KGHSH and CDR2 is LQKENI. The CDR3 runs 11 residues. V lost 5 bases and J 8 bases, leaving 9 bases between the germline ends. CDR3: CASSGTQEAFF. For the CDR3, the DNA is TGTGCCAGCTCAGGAACCCAGGAAGCTTTCTTT.

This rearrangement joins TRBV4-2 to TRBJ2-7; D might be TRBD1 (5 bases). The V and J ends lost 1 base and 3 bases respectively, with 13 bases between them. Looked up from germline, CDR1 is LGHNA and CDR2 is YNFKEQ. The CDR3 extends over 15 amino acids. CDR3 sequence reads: CASSQGQGIDYEQYF. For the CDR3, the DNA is TGTGCCAGCAGCCAAGGGCAGGGTATCGACTACGAGCAGTACTTC.

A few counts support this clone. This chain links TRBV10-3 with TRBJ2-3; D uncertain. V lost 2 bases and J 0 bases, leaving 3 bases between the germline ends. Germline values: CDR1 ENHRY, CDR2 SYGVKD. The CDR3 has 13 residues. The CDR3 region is CAISEPSTDTQYF. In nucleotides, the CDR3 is TGTGCCATCAGTGAGCCAAGCACAGATACGCAGTATTTT.

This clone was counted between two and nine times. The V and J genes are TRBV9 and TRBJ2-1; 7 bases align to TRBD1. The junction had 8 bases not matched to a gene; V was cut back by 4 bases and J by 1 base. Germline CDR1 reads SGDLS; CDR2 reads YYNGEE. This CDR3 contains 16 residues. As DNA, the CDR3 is TGTGCCAGCAGCCTACAGGGACAGCCTTCCTACAATGAGCAGTTCTTC. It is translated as CASSLQGQPSYNEQFF.

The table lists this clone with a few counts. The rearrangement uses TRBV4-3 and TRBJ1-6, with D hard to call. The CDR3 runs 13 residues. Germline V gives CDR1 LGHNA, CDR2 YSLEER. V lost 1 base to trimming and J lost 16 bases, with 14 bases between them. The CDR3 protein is CASSQAWYQPLHF. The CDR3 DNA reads TGCGCCAGCAGCCAAGCTTGGTACCAACCTCTCCACTTT.